The present TCR beta chain was sequenced within a study of blood T cells in healthy people across ages. This CDR3 has 12 residues. CDR1 and CDR2 (germline): DFQATT, SNEGSKA (reference sequence). Trimming at V came to 4 bases and at J to 6 bases, leaving 4 bases not matched to a gene. General study results and limits: Strong correlation was found linking TCR beta diversity to naive T cell percentage.

The second PCR ran roughly 6 to 12 cycles with a sample-barcoded 5' primer and J-beta primers. From the 5' RACE reads, TCRdb called clonotypes with MiXCR, one entry per CDR3 protein. The repertoire has just under 900,000 distinct CDR3 sequences, around 28% of them found once; the top ten carry 15% to 20%. The donors, healthy Caucasians from Russia, were aged roughly 6 to 95. Concerning this clonotype: Antigen specificity is unknown.

The TCR was taken from an elderly woman in good health. The V and J genes are TRBV20-1 and TRBJ2-3; 7 nucleotides match TRBD2. The specimen was blood. CDR3 bases: TGCAGTGCTATATTACTAGCGGATACGCAGTATTTT. It is translated as CSAILLADTQYF.